The clone carrying this T cell receptor (beta chain) was seen at least ten times. Its target is not known. The data were obtained in a study of early T cells in non-severe SARS-CoV-2 infection. The overall study: It was bulk RNA from unsorted whole blood that was sequenced, and the chains were unpaired.

Researchers attached unique molecular identifiers to individual cDNA molecules. TCRdb passed the 5' RACE reads through MiXCR, listing each CDR3 protein once. Seen here are fewer than 85,000 distinct CDR3 sequences, around 9.9% observed once, and the top ten hold 4.5% to 5%. Findings and limits, study-wide: There was a bias toward anti-spike CD8 responses in VDJdb matching, which missed private and CD4 specificities.

Input material: whole blood. This receptor was obtained from an adult who was a healthcare worker with PCR-confirmed SARS-CoV-2 infection or an uninfected control (not recorded which).

CDR3 DNA sequence: TGCGCCAGCAGCTTGCATGGGACAGGGGGAGATACGCAGTATTTT. Amino acids: CASSLHGTGGDTQYF. The V gene is TRBV5-1, the J gene TRBJ2-3, with 11 bases fitting TRBD1. Looked up from germline, CDR1 is SGHRS and CDR2 is YFSETQ. The ends lost 1 base at V and 5 bases at J; junction bases unmatched: 3. The CDR3 is 15 amino acids.